This T cell receptor (beta chain) was sequenced during a study of shared clonotypes between healthy human individuals. Overall study: Each donor contributed plates that comprised three CD4 naive, three CD4 memory, two CD8 naive and one CD8 memory. Study results and limitations: Larger estimated richness was generally seen in naive subsets than in memory subsets.

Trimming shortened V by 6 bases and J by 2 bases, and 13 bases separated the two germline ends. There are 14 residues in the CDR3. Looked up from germline, CDR1 is SNHLY and CDR2 is FYNNEI. Worth noting for this clone: Its antigen is undetermined.

The assay was immunoSEQ multiplex PCR, and TCRdb's table has in-frame clones only and misses some. The table shows some 2,000,000 clones, with more than 90% occurring only once. The rearrangement joins TRBV2 to TRBJ1-2, with D unresolved. The source material was naive CD4+ T cells sorted from blood. The sample's subset: CD45RA+ positively selected. The receptor was derived from a man younger than 35 in good health. As DNA, the CDR3 is TGTGCCAGCAGGGTTGACGGACCCAACTATGGCTACACCTTC. It encodes CASRVDGPNYGYTF.